The entry below gives a single TCR beta chain sequence along with its context. The germline V gene encodes CDR1 SGHTA and CDR2 FQGNSA. V lost 5 bases, J lost 5 bases, and 6 bases lay in between. The CDR3 length is 11 residues. The sample is drawn from a study of control samples from healthy donors and cancer patients. Sequencing used immunoSEQ multiplex PCR; TCRdb keeps in-frame clones, though not all of them. The sample contains more than 60,000 clones, 85% to 90% of which appear only once. The chain couples TRBV7-2 to TRBJ2-5; D remains unclear. This clonotype was obtained from a man aged 55 to 69 with colorectal cancer. The sequenced material came from PBMCs. CDR3 sequence: CASSPLETQYF. In nucleotides, the CDR3 is TGTGCCAGCAGCCCCCTGGAGACCCAGTACTTC.